This T cell receptor beta chain was identified during a study of cytomegalovirus exposure and HLA in healthy donors. Primers for the PCR totalled 60 Vbeta and 13 Jbeta. Method: immunoSEQ multiplex PCR; TCRdb's copy keeps in-frame clones and lacks some. Among some 140,000 clones, 65% to 80% were seen once, and the ten largest hold 1.5% to 2%. CDR3 length: 17 residues. Per the germline V gene, CDR1 is LNHNV and CDR2 is YYDKDF (reference sequence). Between the trimmed V and J ends, which lost 1 base and 6 bases, there was a span of 21 bases. This clone was observed a single time. The rearrangement links TRBV15 to TRBJ1-1, with a tentative D call TRBD1 (5 bases). The TCR originated in a human donor in good health. Sequencing used PBMCs. CDR3: CATSRAGLLQGRAEAFF. The CDR3 DNA reads as TGTGCCACCAGCAGAGCAGGCCTCTTGCAGGGTCGGGCTGAAGCTTTCTTT.